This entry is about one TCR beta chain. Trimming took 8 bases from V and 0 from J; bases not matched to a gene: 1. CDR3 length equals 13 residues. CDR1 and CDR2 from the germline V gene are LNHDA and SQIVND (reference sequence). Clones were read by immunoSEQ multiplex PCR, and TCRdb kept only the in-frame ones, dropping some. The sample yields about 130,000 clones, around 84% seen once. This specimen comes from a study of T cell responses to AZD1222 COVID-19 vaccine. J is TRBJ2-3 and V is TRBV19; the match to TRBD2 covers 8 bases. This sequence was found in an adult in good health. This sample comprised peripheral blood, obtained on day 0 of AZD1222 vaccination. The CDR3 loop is CASSSGSTDTQYF. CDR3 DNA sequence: TGTGCCAGTTCTAGCGGGAGCACAGATACGCAGTATTTT.